The T cell receptor beta chain described here comes from a study of shared clonotypes between healthy human individuals. V lost 0 bases and J lost 2, with 5 bases in between. The CDR3 is 13 residues long. CDR1 and CDR2 from the germline V gene are PRHDT and FYEKMQ (reference sequence). TCRdb's copy holds only in-frame clones and misses some; the assay was immunoSEQ multiplex PCR. The sample includes about 2.1 million clones, about 93% of them seen just once. Comment on this clone: Other nucleotide sequences in the sample specify the same CDR3.

Positive CCR7 selection of CD45RO-negative cells yielded the naive CD8 cells, and terminally differentiated effector memory CD45RA+ cells were excluded. The chain links TRBV13 to TRBJ2-7; D unclear. The sequence was collected from a man younger than 30 in good health. Some clones in this sample may be carry-over from other donors' samples. Sequencing used naive CD8+ T cells from PBMCs. The CDR3 loop reads CASSLGRAYEQYF. The CDR3 bases are TGTGCCAGCAGCTTAGGGCGAGCCTACGAGCAGTACTTC.